The sequence of this T cell receptor (beta chain) was determined in a study of OX40 agonist ivuxolimab in advanced cancers. For the study at large: Treatment of patients was with ivuxolimab, an agonistic anti-OX40 (CD134) antibody. The dose of intravenous ivuxolimab that patients received every 2 weeks ranged from 0.01 to 10 mg/kg.

The assay was immunoSEQ multiplex PCR, and TCRdb's table has in-frame clones only and misses some. This sample has more than 65,000 clones, with around 84% found just once. As concerns this clone: Its antigen remains unknown.

Germline assignment: CDR1 SGHTS and CDR2 YDEGEE. After removal of 3 bases from V and 5 bases from J, the junction contained 11 bases not matched to a gene. This CDR3 region has 16 residues. Study-wide results and caveats: No determination was made of the antigen specificity of the expanded peripheral T cells. Averaged across samples, CD8+ T cells carried more expanded clones than CD4+ did.

Here the sequenced sample was CD4+ or CD8+ T cells sorted from blood, taken in a trial of the OX40 agonist ivuxolimab. The rearrangement links TRBV5-8 to TRBJ2-5; 9 bases fit TRBD2. This clonotype was sampled from an adult with an advanced solid tumor such as melanoma, head and neck, liver or kidney cancer. CDR3 loop: CASSSAIGGGAETQYF. DNA for the CDR3: TGTGCCAGCAGCTCTGCAATTGGCGGGGGGGCCGAGACCCAGTACTTC.